These 28 T cell receptor beta chains were sequenced from one sample in a study of T cell changes during pregnancy in multiple sclerosis. The table came from immunoSEQ multiplex PCR; TCRdb's copy has only in-frame clones and leaves some out. Of tens of thousands of clones listed, around 90% are singletons. Here the sequenced sample was peripheral blood, taken after pregnancy. The source of these receptors is a female donor in good health, enrolled as a control in a pregnancy study.

The V call is TRBV19, the J call TRBJ1-4; D is uncertain. This CDR3 has 15 residues. Trimming left V 4 bases short and J 8 bases short, with 17 bases between. Germline CDR1 LNHDA, CDR2 SQIVND (reference sequence). Here the CDR3 DNA reads TGTGCCAGTAGTACATACAGCCTCGGGGTCGAAAAACTGTTTTTT. It codes for CASSTYSLGVEKLFF.

The chain joins TRBV18 to TRBJ2-5; D possibly corresponds to TRBD1 (6 bases). V lost 2 bases to trimming and J lost 3 bases, with 10 bases between them. The germline V gene encodes CDR1 KGHSH and CDR2 LQKENI. The CDR3 is 14 residues long. The CDR3 reads CASSPTAGEETQYF. CDR3 DNA sequence: TGTGCCAGCTCACCAACCGCAGGGGAAGAGACCCAGTACTTC.

The chain has TRBV9 and TRBJ2-3, with 7 nucleotides matching TRBD2. With 4 bases clipped from V and 5 bases from J, the junction kept 10 bases outside the gene matches. The CDR3 spans 15 residues. Germline CDR1 reads SGDLS; CDR2 reads YYNGEE. DNA of the CDR3: TGTGCCAGCAGCCTCGGGACTACCCCACGAGATACGCAGTATTTT. Protein sequence: CASSLGTTPRDTQYF.

This chain connects TRBV20-1 to TRBJ1-2, with D unresolved. This CDR3 is built from 10 residues. Trimming removed 6 bases at V and 3 bases at J, with 5 bases between. Germline V gene data show CDR1 as DFQATT and CDR2 as SNEGSKA (reference sequence). The CDR3 DNA reads TGCAGTGCCCAGGACTATGGCTACACCTTC. Translating gives CSAQDYGYTF.

The V call is TRBV7-8, the J call TRBJ1-1; no clear D. Germline V gene data show CDR1 as SGHVS and CDR2 as FQNEAQ. This CDR3 is 13 amino acids long. V was cut by 1 base and J by 7 bases, with 10 bases left in between. CDR3 sequence: CASSLGVRSEAFF. The CDR3 DNA reads TGTGCCAGCAGCTTAGGCGTAAGGAGTGAAGCTTTCTTT.

V usage is TRBV11-2 and J usage is TRBJ2-7; maybe TRBD2 (5 bases). The CDR3 covers 13 residues. Trimming took off 8 bases at V and 1 base at J, with 12 bases between the two ends. Germline lookup yields CDR1 SGHAT and CDR2 FQNNGV. DNA for the CDR3: TGTGCCAGCTGCGAGGGTGGATCCTACGAGCAGTACTTC. Its translation: CASCEGGSYEQYF.

The chain joins TRBV7-6 to TRBJ2-7; 10 nucleotides align to TRBD2. CDR1 is SGHVS, CDR2 FNYEAQ, per germline. J gave up 3 bases and V 5 bases, and 4 bases lay outside the gene matches. The CDR3 extends over 14 amino acids. The CDR3 region is CASSPGTSDYEQYF. The CDR3 DNA is TGTGCCAGCAGCCCCGGGACTAGCGACTACGAGCAGTACTTC.

The V gene is TRBV19, the J gene TRBJ2-3, with D hard to call. The CDR3 length is 13 residues. CDR1 is LNHDA and CDR2 is SQIVND in the germline V gene (reference sequence). Trimming took off 8 bases at V and 5 bases at J, with 14 bases between the two ends. The CDR3 region is CASANEWRDTQYF. CDR3 nucleotides: TGTGCCAGTGCAAATGAGTGGAGAGATACGCAGTATTTT.

This clone was seen once. The chain couples TRBV6-5 to TRBJ2-1; a possible D gene is TRBD2 (6 bases). Trimming cost V 7 bases and J 7 bases, with 14 bases left between them. This CDR3 is built from 13 residues. Germline V gene sequence: CDR1 MNHEY, CDR2 SVGAGI. This CDR3 reads CASNSGGANEQFF. The CDR3 bases are TGTGCCAGCAACTCCGGCGGGGCGAATGAGCAGTTCTTC.

The chain joins TRBV7-9 to TRBJ1-2; tentative D call: TRBD1 (5 bases). CDR3 size: 16 residues. V was trimmed by 1 base and J by 7 bases, leaving 19 bases between them. Germline V lookup: CDR1 SEHNR, CDR2 FQNEAQ (reference sequence). For the CDR3, the DNA is TGTGCCAGCAGCTTAGGGGCAGTGGGACTTAAGGGTGGCTACACCTTC. Translated, it gives CASSLGAVGLKGGYTF.

This clone was observed once. The chain couples TRBV7-2 to TRBJ1-5; a possible D gene is TRBD1 (6 bases). This CDR3 contains 15 residues. V lost 5 bases and J lost 0, with 11 bases in between. Germline V CDR1 and CDR2: SGHTA, FQGNSA. The CDR3 is CASSKNRDSNQPQHF. The DNA of the CDR3 is TGTGCCAGCAGCAAGAACAGGGATAGCAATCAGCCCCAGCATTTT.

This clone was seen a handful of times. The rearrangement links TRBV19 to TRBJ1-6; D may be TRBD1 (5 bases). Germline V gene data show CDR1 as LNHDA and CDR2 as SQIVND (reference sequence). CDR3 length equals 13 residues. The germline V and J ends were trimmed by 6 bases and 7 bases, with 10 bases remaining between them. For the CDR3, the DNA is TGTGCCAGTAGGGGGCTGGGAAATTCACCCCTCCACTTT. This translates into CASRGLGNSPLHF. Together with reference TRBV19 and TRBJ1-6, the CDR3 gives the full variable domain: DGGITQSPKYLFRKEGQNVTLSCEQNLNHDAMYWYRQDPGQGLRLIYYSQIVNDFQKGDIAEGYSVSREKKESFPLTVTSAQKNPTAFYLCASRGLGNSPLHFGNGTRLTVT.

This chain joins TRBV5-6 and TRBJ2-2; D perhaps matches TRBD1 (8 bases). From germline, CDR1 is SGHDT and CDR2 YYEEEE. The CDR3 sequence is 15 residues long. V dropped 4 bases and J dropped 6 bases, with 16 bases sitting between them. CDR3 nucleotides: TGTGCCAGCAGCAAACCTACAGGGGGGGCCGGGGAGCTGTTTTTT. Amino acid sequence: CASSKPTGGAGELFF.

The rearrangement links TRBV30 to TRBJ2-3; no reliable D call. CDR1 and CDR2 from the germline V gene are GTSNPN and SVGIG (reference sequence). V was cut by 1 base and J by 6 bases, with 5 bases left in between. There are 11 residues in the CDR3. CDR3 nucleotides: TGTGCCTGGAGTGCCCGGGATACGCAGTATTTT. It yields the protein CAWSARDTQYF. The full variable domain, with the rest looked up from reference TRBV30 and TRBJ2-3, is SQTIHQWPATLVQPVGSPLSLECTVEGTSNPNLYWYRQAAGRGLQLLFYSVGIGQISSEVPQNLSASRPQDRQFILSSKKLLLSDSGFYLCAWSARDTQYFGPGTRLTVL.

The rearrangement links TRBV30 to TRBJ2-1, with D perhaps TRBD2 (5 bases). The germline gives CDR1 GTSNPN, CDR2 SVGIG (reference sequence). This CDR3 is 13 amino acids long. Trimming took 2 bases from V and 3 from J, leaving 8 bases between them. The CDR3 region is CAWSRGLYNEQFF. CDR3 nucleotide sequence: TGTGCCTGGAGTCGGGGTCTCTACAATGAGCAGTTCTTC. The variable domain in full, with the rest retrieved from reference TRBV30 and TRBJ2-1, is SQTIHQWPATLVQPVGSPLSLECTVEGTSNPNLYWYRQAAGRGLQLLFYSVGIGQISSEVPQNLSASRPQDRQFILSSKKLLLSDSGFYLCAWSRGLYNEQFFGPGTRLTVL.

This rearrangement joins TRBV5-1 to TRBJ2-1, with 11 bases matching TRBD2. This CDR3 has 14 amino acids. The germline CDR1 and CDR2 sequences are SGHRS and YFSETQ. Trimming took 4 bases from V and 5 from J; bases not matched to a gene: 2. The CDR3 DNA reads as TGCGCCAGCAGCCGGGGACTAGCGGACAATGAGCAGTTCTTC. This translates into CASSRGLADNEQFF.

CDR3 in amino acids: CASSLGTGEALYGYTF. For the CDR3, the DNA is TGTGCCAGCAGCTTAGGGACAGGAGAAGCCCTCTATGGCTACACCTTC. The chain links TRBV7-2 to TRBJ1-2; 7 bases fit TRBD1. The V segment lost 1 base and the J segment 4 bases; nucleotides outside the gene matches: 9. CDR3 length: 16 amino acids. CDR1 SGHTA and CDR2 FQGNSA come from the germline V gene.

The rearrangement links TRBV5-8 to TRBJ2-1, with 7 positions matching TRBD2. V shed 4 bases and J 4 bases; nucleotides not matched to a gene: 8. This CDR3 is 15 amino acids long. CDR1 and CDR2 from the germline V gene are SGHTS and YDEGEE. CDR3 protein: CASSQLAFRYNEQFF. The CDR3 coding sequence is TGTGCCAGCAGCCAACTAGCGTTTAGGTACAATGAGCAGTTCTTC.

V usage is TRBV10-3 and J usage is TRBJ2-5; 8 nucleotides agree with TRBD1. Germline values: CDR1 ENHRY, CDR2 SYGVKD. The CDR3 runs 21 residues. V shed 0 bases and J 1 base; nucleotides not matched to a gene: 19. Here the CDR3 DNA reads TGTGCCATCAGTGAGTCGAAGGCCCGACAGGGGCCTCTTCGACGCCAAGAGACCCAGTACTTC. Its translation: CAISESKARQGPLRRQETQYF.

The V and J genes are TRBV19 and TRBJ2-3, with D perhaps being TRBD1 or TRBD2 (5 bases each). V lost 4 bases to trimming and J lost 2 bases, with 16 bases between them. CDR3 length: 16 amino acids. Germline-derived CDR1 and CDR2 are LNHDA and SQIVND (reference sequence). Here the CDR3 reads CASSKEGRQFTDTQYF. The CDR3 bases are TGTGCCAGTAGTAAAGAGGGGCGTCAATTCACAGATACGCAGTATTTT.

The chain is built from TRBV28 and TRBJ1-1; 10 bases are a match to TRBD1. V shed 5 bases and J 6 bases; nucleotides not matched to a gene: 9. This CDR3 has 15 residues. CDR1 and CDR2 from the germline V gene are MDHEN and SYDVKM. This CDR3 reads CASSRDRGFSSEAFF. CDR3 sequence (DNA): TGTGCCAGCAGTAGGGACAGGGGATTTTCATCTGAAGCTTTCTTT.

J is TRBJ2-5 and V is TRBV27; possible D gene TRBD2, 5 bases. Germline V gene data show CDR1 as MNHEY and CDR2 as SMNVEV (reference sequence). V lost 2 bases, J lost 2 bases, and 9 bases lay in between. This CDR3 is built from 14 residues. CDR3 residues: CASSLRTGQETQYF. In DNA form, the CDR3 reads TGTGCCAGCAGTTTACGGACGGGACAAGAGACCCAGTACTTC.

V and J are TRBV5-1 and TRBJ2-5; TRBD2 agrees at 9 bases. The CDR3 contains 15 residues. V shed 2 bases, J shed 5 bases, and the junction held 7 bases outside the gene matches. Germline CDR1 and CDR2: SGHRS and YFSETQ. CDR3 loop: CASSFSGGILETQYF. Here the CDR3 DNA reads TGCGCCAGCAGCTTTAGCGGGGGAATTCTGGAGACCCAGTACTTC.

The CDR3 DNA reads TGTGCCAGCAGCTTGGGACAGGGGCTGCTAGCCGGGGAGCTGTTTTTT. The encoded protein is CASSLGQGLLAGELFF. The chain links TRBV7-6 to TRBJ2-2; TRBD1 agrees at 10 bases. Germline loops: CDR1 SGHVS, CDR2 FNYEAQ. This CDR3 has 16 residues. The junction had 7 bases not matched to a gene; V was cut back by 3 bases and J by 6 bases.

The chain uses TRBV15 and TRBJ1-6, with 8 positions matching TRBD1. V shed 0 bases and J 9 bases; nucleotides not matched to a gene: 13. The CDR3 has 18 residues. Germline V gene data show CDR1 as LNHNV and CDR2 as YYDKDF (reference sequence). In nucleotides, the CDR3 is TGTGCCACCAGCAGAGATTTTCGTTTCCAGGGGGCTGGTTCACCCCTCCACTTT. It codes for CATSRDFRFQGAGSPLHF.

The rearrangement joins TRBV19 to TRBJ1-2; TRBD1 agrees at 9 bases. This CDR3 has 14 residues. Germline lookup yields CDR1 LNHDA and CDR2 SQIVND (reference sequence). Germline trimming cut 6 bases from V and 7 bases from J; bases unmatched to any gene: 9. The CDR3 loop is CASSTKGQGGGYTF. CDR3 nucleotides: TGTGCCAGTAGCACCAAGGGACAGGGAGGTGGCTACACCTTC.

This clone was seen a few times. The sample contains more than one DNA sequence encoding this CDR3. This chain connects TRBV7-2 to TRBJ2-5, with 8 positions matching TRBD2. Losses at the gene ends were 2 bases for V and 4 bases for J; bases not matched to a gene: 0. CDR1 and CDR2 from the germline V gene are SGHTA and FQGNSA. The CDR3 totals 13 residues. The CDR3 nucleotides are TGTGCCAGCAGCTTACGGGGGGGAGAGACCCAGTACTTC. This translates into CASSLRGGETQYF. Drawing the rest from reference TRBV7-2 and TRBJ2-5, the complete variable domain is GAGVSQSPSNKVTEKGKDVELRCDPISGHTALYWYRQSLGQGLEFLIYFQGNSAPDKSGLPSDRFSAERTGGSVSTLTIQRTQQEDSAVYLCASSLRGGETQYFGPGTRLLVL.

The CDR3, as DNA: TGCGCCAGCAGCCAAGATAGTCTAGCGGGAAACACCGGGGAGCTGTTTTTT. It is translated as CASSQDSLAGNTGELFF. The chain links TRBV4-3 to TRBJ2-2; 9 nucleotides line up with TRBD2. The CDR3 spans 17 residues. J lost 2 bases, V lost 0 bases, and 4 bases had no gene match. CDR1 LGHNA and CDR2 YSLEER come from the germline V gene.